These 26 T cell receptor beta chains originate from one sample sequenced in a study of blood T cell repertoires in COVID-19 (dated by TCRdb to 2020 to 2022). The library was generated by the immunoSEQ multiplex PCR assay. Here the immuneACCESS table is served through TCRdb, limited to in-frame sequences with V and J called. Missing clones are a known gap in these copies; in checked studies unresolved V genes cover under half, and the rest lacks a known reason. The sample table lists approximately 270,000 clones, 89% of them with a count of one. Roughly 2.2% of the sample is taken by the ten largest. Sample: peripheral blood. The receptors were gathered from a man between 50 and 59 years old with acute or convalescent COVID-19.

The V gene is TRBV19, the J gene TRBJ2-5; 11 positions match TRBD2. V lost 4 bases to trimming and J lost 2 bases; unmatched junction nucleotides: 3. CDR3 size: 15 residues. Germline-derived CDR1 and CDR2 are LNHDA and SQIVND (reference sequence). CDR3 coding DNA: TGTGCCAGTAGTAAACTAGCGGGGGCTCAAGAGACCCAGTACTTC. It translates to CASSKLAGAQETQYF.

This clone was recorded once. The V and J genes are TRBV27 and TRBJ2-3; 7 bases fit TRBD2. From germline, CDR1 is MNHEY and CDR2 SMNVEV (reference sequence). The junction had 8 bases not matched to a gene; V was cut back by 5 bases and J by 9 bases. This CDR3 is 13 amino acids long. The CDR3 DNA is TGTGCCAGCAGTCCTCGACTAGCCAGGACGCAGTATTTT. Amino acid sequence: CASSPRLARTQYF.

This sequence joins TRBV10-3 and TRBJ1-1; TRBD1 is a possible D gene (6 bases). The germline gives CDR1 ENHRY, CDR2 SYGVKD. The length of the CDR3 is 15 residues. V dropped 10 bases and J dropped 1 base, with 19 bases sitting between them. The CDR3 is CATAGAGGRNTEAFF. CDR3 nucleotide sequence: TGTGCCACCGCAGGGGCGGGAGGGCGGAACACTGAAGCTTTCTTT.

This chain joins TRBV12-2 and TRBJ1-5; the table's TRBD1 call for D was not verified on the DNA. TRBV12-2 is a pseudogene locus. The CDR3 length is 16 residues. CDR3 in DNA: TGTGCAAGTCGCTTAGCGGACAGGGAAGTAGGTCAGCCCCAGCATTTT. Its translation is CASRLADREVGQPQHF.

This chain joins TRBV7-8 and TRBJ1-5; no clear D. The ends were cut back, 1 base at V and 0 bases at J, with 10 bases in the middle. The length of the CDR3 is 16 residues. Germline V gene data show CDR1 as SGHVS and CDR2 as FQNEAQ. The CDR3 bases are TGTGCCAGCAGCTTAGGAAGAACCTATAGCAATCAGCCCCAGCATTTT. Translation: CASSLGRTYSNQPQHF.

The chain employs TRBV5-4 and TRBJ1-6, with D possibly TRBD1 on 6 matching bases. This CDR3 contains 17 residues. V was trimmed by 4 bases and J by 8 bases, leaving 22 bases between them. Germline assignment: CDR1 SGHNT and CDR2 YYREEE (reference sequence). This CDR3 reads CASSLGGQGRLYSPLHF. The CDR3 DNA reads as TGTGCCAGCAGCCTGGGGGGGCAGGGTAGGTTGTATTCACCCCTCCACTTT.

The chain carries TRBV27 and TRBJ1-2; D is uncertain. The V end was cut by 5 bases, the J end by 4 bases, with 11 bases between. Germline-derived CDR1 and CDR2 are MNHEY and SMNVEV (reference sequence). The CDR3 runs to 13 residues. CDR3 in DNA: TGTGCCAGCAGTCTTGAACTTGGCTATGGCTACACCTTC. Translated: CASSLELGYGYTF.

This clone was detected only a few times. The chain joins TRBV7-9 to TRBJ1-2, with D possibly being TRBD1 (5 bases). The CDR3 has 14 residues. CDR1 is SEHNR and CDR2 is FQNEAQ in the germline V gene (reference sequence). The V end was cut by 3 bases, the J end by 5 bases, with 13 bases between. The CDR3 sequence is CASSFIPGTYGYTF. In nucleotides, the CDR3 is TGTGCCAGCAGCTTTATCCCCGGGACTTATGGCTACACCTTC.

The genes are TRBV21-1 and TRBJ1-5. TRBV21-1 is annotated as a pseudogene. The CDR3 loop spans 14 amino acids. CDR3 sequence: CASTPRRGRQPQHF. In nucleotides, the CDR3 is TGTGCCAGCACGCCCAGGAGGGGCAGACAGCCCCAGCATTTT.

This chain joins TRBV5-1 and TRBJ2-2; tentative D call: TRBD1 (6 bases). In germline, CDR1 is SGHRS, CDR2 YFSETQ. Trimming removed 0 bases from V and 4 bases from J, with 16 bases in between. This CDR3 is built from 17 residues. The CDR3 here is CASSLAPYREPTGELFF. CDR3 coding DNA: TGCGCCAGCAGCTTGGCCCCTTACAGGGAGCCCACCGGGGAGCTGTTTTTT.

This chain links TRBV24-1 with TRBJ2-3, with 11 bases that match TRBD1. The junction had 8 bases not matched to a gene; V was cut back by 8 bases and J by 5 bases. This CDR3 spans 15 amino acids. Germline V gene data show CDR1 as KGHDR and CDR2 as SFDVKD. The chain's CDR3 is CATTRTGGFKDTQYF. DNA of the CDR3: TGTGCCACCACTAGGACAGGGGGCTTTAAAGATACGCAGTATTTT.

V usage is TRBV11-2 and J usage is TRBJ1-2; 9 bases are a match to TRBD1. The CDR3 totals 15 residues. The J segment lost 7 bases and the V segment lost 5 bases, leaving 11 bases of the junction unmatched. Germline CDR1 SGHAT, CDR2 FQNNGV. The CDR3 nucleotides are TGTGCCAGCAGCCAAGGACCGGGACAGGGTGCTGGCTACACCTTC. It translates to CASSQGPGQGAGYTF.

In its sample, this clone was seen a few times. The rearrangement uses TRBV15 and TRBJ1-4, with TRBD1 matching 9 bases. This CDR3 is 16 amino acids long. V was clipped by 4 bases and J by 8 bases; unmatched bases: 11. Per the germline V gene, CDR1 is LNHNV and CDR2 is YYDKDF (reference sequence). The CDR3 loop reads CATSTLWTGVEEKLFF. The CDR3 region has the DNA TGTGCCACCAGCACTCTCTGGACAGGGGTTGAGGAAAAACTGTTTTTT.

The J gene is TRBJ1-4, the V gene TRBV7-2, with unresolved D. V was cut by 5 bases and J by 6 bases, with 13 bases left in between. The CDR3 is 14 amino acids. Germline values: CDR1 SGHTA, CDR2 FQGNSA. CDR3 in amino acids: CASSPLGAYEKLFF. CDR3 nucleotide sequence: TGTGCCAGCAGCCCCTTGGGAGCTTATGAAAAACTGTTTTTT.

V is TRBV7-3 and J is TRBJ1-1; D might be TRBD1 (6 bases). V dropped 3 bases and J dropped 5 bases, with 7 bases sitting between them. Germline assignment: CDR1 SGHTA and CDR2 FQGTGA. CDR3 length: 12 residues. CDR3 nucleotide sequence: TGTGCCAGCAGCTTGAGGGGGACTGAAGCTTTCTTT. Amino acid sequence: CASSLRGTEAFF. The full variable domain, completed using reference TRBV7-3 and TRBJ1-1, is GAGVSQTPSNKVTEKGKYVELRCDPISGHTALYWYRQSLGQGPEFLIYFQGTGAADDSGLPNDRFFAVRPEGSVSTLKIQRTERGDSAVYLCASSLRGTEAFFGQGTRLTVV.

The chain has TRBV6-1 and TRBJ1-1, with D tentatively TRBD1 (5 bases). The length of the CDR3 is 14 residues. V lost 2 bases to trimming and J lost 5 bases, with 12 bases between them. Germline loops: CDR1 MNHNS, CDR2 SASEGT. CDR3 nucleotide sequence: TGTGCCAGCAGTGAATGGGGGACTCGAACTGAAGCTTTCTTT. It yields the protein CASSEWGTRTEAFF.

This rearrangement joins TRBV5-1 to TRBJ2-3; 7 positions agree with TRBD2. CDR3 length equals 15 residues. V lost 2 bases, J lost 4 bases, and 7 bases stayed unmatched. In germline, CDR1 is SGHRS, CDR2 YFSETQ. The CDR3 DNA follows: TGCGCCAGCAGCTTTAACGGGGGGAACGCAGATACGCAGTATTTT. This gives the protein CASSFNGGNADTQYF.

This clone was seen just once. The gene calls are TRBV6-5 and TRBJ2-3; possibly TRBD1 for D (6 bases). Trimming pared 6 bases from V and 4 bases from J, leaving 14 bases between. This CDR3 contains 14 residues. Germline-derived CDR1 and CDR2 are MNHEY and SVGAGI. In nucleotides, the CDR3 is TGTGCCAGCAGGGGGGCAGGGGTCGCAGATACGCAGTATTTT. As protein: CASRGAGVADTQYF.

The genes are TRBV13 and TRBJ1-1, with D possibly TRBD1 on 5 matching bases. The CDR3 is 15 amino acids. Per germline, CDR1 PRHDT and CDR2 FYEKMQ (reference sequence). V shed 0 bases and J shed 1 base, with 9 bases lying between them. DNA of the CDR3: TGTGCCAGCAGCTTAGGCCGTAGGGGGAACACTGAAGCTTTCTTT. The encoded protein is CASSLGRRGNTEAFF.

The chain carries TRBV18 and TRBJ1-6; TRBD1 agrees at 8 bases. CDR1 is KGHSH and CDR2 is LQKENI in the germline V gene. The junction had 7 bases not matched to a gene; V was cut back by 3 bases and J by 9 bases. The CDR3 extends over 15 amino acids. The DNA of the CDR3 is TGTGCCAGCTCACCGCTAGACAGGGGCGGTTCACCCCTCCACTTT. It encodes CASSPLDRGGSPLHF.

The table lists this clone with a few counts. The CDR3 here is CASSLQGQAFF. In nucleotides, the CDR3 is TGTGCCAGCAGCCTACAGGGACAAGCTTTCTTT. The chain has TRBV2 and TRBJ1-1; the D gene is possibly TRBD1 (6 bases). Germline values: CDR1 SNHLY, CDR2 FYNNEI. This CDR3 has 11 residues. Trimming took 6 bases from V and 9 from J, leaving 11 bases between them.

This sequence joins TRBV10-3 and TRBJ2-7; D is possibly TRBD1 (5 bases). Germline CDR1 reads ENHRY; CDR2 reads SYGVKD. This CDR3 has 14 residues. V was shortened by 6 bases and J by 0 bases, with 12 bases between the two germline ends. The CDR3 loop is CAIRLTGDSYEQYF. CDR3 coding DNA: TGTGCCATCAGACTCACAGGTGACTCCTACGAGCAGTACTTC.

The chain links TRBV2 to TRBJ2-1; possible D gene TRBD1, 5 bases. Germline lookup yields CDR1 SNHLY and CDR2 FYNNEI. This CDR3 region has 14 residues. V lost 4 bases and J 5 bases, leaving 12 bases between the germline ends. The CDR3 DNA reads TGTGCCAGCAGTGGGCAGGGCGGCAACAATGAGCAGTTCTTC. This translates into CASSGQGGNNEQFF.

The V and J genes are TRBV29-1 and TRBJ2-7; 7 bases map to TRBD1. This CDR3 is 13 amino acids long. V gave up 5 bases and J gave up 1 base; unmatched junction bases: 5. CDR1 is SQVTM and CDR2 is ANQGSEA in the germline V gene. The chain's CDR3 is CSVTGTASYEQYF. CDR3 DNA: TGCAGCGTTACCGGGACAGCTTCCTACGAGCAGTACTTC.

The V call is TRBV4-2, the J call TRBJ1-4, with 8 bases identical to TRBD1. This CDR3 contains 14 residues. The germline V gene encodes CDR1 LGHNA and CDR2 YNFKEQ. Germline trimming cut 4 bases from V and 3 bases from J; bases unmatched to any gene: 1. The CDR3 protein is CASSPDRANEKLFF. CDR3 nucleotide sequence: TGTGCCAGCAGCCCGGACAGGGCTAATGAAAAACTGTTTTTT.

This chain uses TRBV19 with TRBJ1-1, with D possibly matching TRBD1 (5 bases). Germline V gene data show CDR1 as LNHDA and CDR2 as SQIVND (reference sequence). This CDR3 is 14 amino acids long. Trimming took off 7 bases at V and 4 bases at J, with 16 bases between the two ends. The CDR3 DNA sequence: TGTGCCAGTATTAGAGGGGCGGGGATCACTGAAGCTTTCTTT. Amino acids: CASIRGAGITEAFF.